This TCR beta chain was profiled in a study of CD8 T cells in Susac syndrome. With V trimmed by 6 bases and J by 5 bases, 8 bases remained unmatched. This CDR3 is built from 15 residues. Germline values: CDR1 MDHEN, CDR2 SYDVKM. Reverse transcription used roughly 0.45 to 1 ug RNA and random hexamers. TCRdb re-called the immunoSEQ multiplex PCR reads through MiXCR, storing one row per CDR3 protein. The table shows 150,000 to 200,000 distinct CDR3 sequences, with just under 95% occurring only once. The chain joins TRBV28 to TRBJ2-1; the match to TRBD1 covers 9 bases. Sequenced: CD4+ T cells from PBMCs. This clonotype was obtained from a human donor in good health. CDR3 nucleotides: TGTGCCAGCAGGGGACAGGGAATAGCCCACAATGAGCAGTTCTTC. It encodes CASRGQGIAHNEQFF. Looking up the rest from reference TRBV28 and TRBJ2-1 gives the full variable domain: DVKVTQSSRYLVKRTGEKVFLECVQDMDHENMFWYRQDPGLGLRLIYFSYDVKMKEKGDIPEGYSVSREKKERFSLILESASTNQTSMYLCASRGQGIAHNEQFFGPGTRLTVL.